The clone carrying this T cell receptor (beta chain) was recorded only once. Its specificity is unknown. This sample is drawn from a study of shared clonotypes between healthy human individuals. Study summary: Each donor's CD4 naive and CD4 memory cells filled three plates apiece, CD8 naive two, and CD8 memory one.

Points from the study as a whole: Naive subsets generally had larger estimated richness than memory subsets.

The germline V and J ends were trimmed by 5 bases and 11 bases, with 25 bases remaining between them. From germline, CDR1 is MNHEY and CDR2 SMNVEV (reference sequence). The CDR3 has 16 residues. Method: immunoSEQ multiplex PCR; TCRdb's copy keeps in-frame clones and lacks some. The sample holds about 820,000 clones, over 90% seen once. It was CD45RO-negative cells, positively selected for CCR7, that made up naive CD8 cells, with terminally differentiated effector memory CD45RA+ cells excluded. The V call is TRBV27, the J call TRBJ1-5, with D perhaps TRBD1 (6 bases). Sequencing used naive CD8+ T cells sorted from blood. This receptor was identified in a man aged 30 to 39 in good health. The CDR3 protein is CASSTGQPPSNLAQHF. The CDR3 coding sequence is TGTGCCAGCAGTACTGGACAGCCGCCATCAAATCTGGCCCAGCATTTT.